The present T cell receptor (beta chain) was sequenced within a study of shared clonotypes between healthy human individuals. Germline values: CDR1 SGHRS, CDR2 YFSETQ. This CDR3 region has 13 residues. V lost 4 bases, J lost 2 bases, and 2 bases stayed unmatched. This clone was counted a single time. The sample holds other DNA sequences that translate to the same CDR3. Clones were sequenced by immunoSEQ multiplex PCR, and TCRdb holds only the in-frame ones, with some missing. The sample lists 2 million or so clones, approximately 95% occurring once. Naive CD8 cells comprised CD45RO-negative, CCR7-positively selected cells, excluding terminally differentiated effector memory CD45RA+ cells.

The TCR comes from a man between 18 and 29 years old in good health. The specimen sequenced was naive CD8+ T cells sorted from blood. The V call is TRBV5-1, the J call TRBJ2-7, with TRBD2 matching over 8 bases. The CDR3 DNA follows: TGCGCCAGCAGCCCGGGACTAGCCTACGAGCAGTACTTC. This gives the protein CASSPGLAYEQYF.